These 20 T cell receptor beta chains were sequenced from one sample in a study of blood T cells in healthy people across ages. A second PCR, run for roughly 7 to 12 cycles, used a sample-barcoded 5' primer plus a J-beta primer mix. TCRdb passed the 5' RACE reads through MiXCR, listing each CDR3 protein once. The table has 790,000 or so distinct CDR3 sequences, approximately 53% seen once. Sequencing was carried out using blood. These receptors came from a middle-aged man in good health.

The CDR3 DNA reads as TGTGCCAGCAGTTTATTTGCCCGAGCAATGACCTACGATCAGTACTTC. The encoded protein is CASSLFARAMTYDQYF. V is TRBV28 and J is TRBJ2-4; D uncertain. Germline CDR1 reads MDHEN; CDR2 reads SYDVKM. Trimming took off 1 base at V and 12 bases at J, with 22 bases between the two ends. The CDR3 covers 16 residues.

The genes are TRBV11-2 and TRBJ2-4; possibly TRBD1 for D (5 bases). The DNA matches TRBJ2-7 better at its end, which makes the J call doubtful. The CDR3 extends over 12 amino acids. The V gene's germline CDR1 is SGHAT and CDR2 FQNNGV. The CDR3, as DNA: TGTGCCAGCGCAGGGATTAACAACGAGCAGTACTTC. Its translation is CASAGINNEQYF.

In its sample, this clonotype was seen once. The chain has TRBV15 and TRBJ2-7; D assignment may be TRBD1 or TRBD2 (5 bases each). Germline-derived CDR1 and CDR2 are LNHNV and YYDKDF (reference sequence). Trimming stripped 9 bases from V and 4 bases from J, with 22 bases between. The CDR3 is 15 residues long. The CDR3 coding sequence is TGTGCCACTCTCATACTCACCGGGACGGAATACGAGCAGTACTTC. Translated, it gives CATLILTGTEYEQYF.

This clonotype was counted a few times. This chain uses TRBV15 with TRBJ2-1; 8 positions agree with TRBD2. The germline gives CDR1 LNHNV, CDR2 YYDKDF (reference sequence). V trimming: 5 bases; J trimming: 3 bases; junction bases outside the gene matches: 3. The CDR3 consists of 14 residues. The CDR3 nucleotides read TGTGCCACCAGCCCGGGACTAGGCTACAATGAGCAGTTCTTC. This gives the protein CATSPGLGYNEQFF.

This clonotype was found once. The CDR3 protein is CASRLATTFSSYNEQFF. The CDR3 nucleotides read TGCGCCAGCCGACTAGCCACTACATTTAGCTCCTACAATGAGCAGTTCTTC. V usage is TRBV5-1 and J usage is TRBJ2-1, with TRBD2 matching 7 bases. The CDR3 covers 17 residues. J lost 0 bases, V lost 7 bases, and 13 bases had no gene match. The germline V gene encodes CDR1 SGHRS and CDR2 YFSETQ. Complete variable domain (other parts from reference TRBV5-1 and TRBJ2-1): KAGVTQTPRYLIKTRGQQVTLSCSPISGHRSVSWYQQTPGQGLQFLFEYFSETQRNKGNFPGRFSGRQFSNSRSEMNVSTLELGDSALYLCASRLATTFSSYNEQFFGPGTRLTVL.

V usage is TRBV28 and J usage is TRBJ1-1; D unclear. The CDR3 has 14 amino acids. The ends were cut back, 7 bases at V and 9 bases at J, with 21 bases in the middle. CDR1 MDHEN and CDR2 SYDVKM come from the germline V gene. CDR3 sequence: CASNIRAGTRKAFF. The DNA for the CDR3 is TGTGCCAGCAACATCCGGGCCGGTACCAGGAAAGCTTTCTTT.

The chain joins TRBV7-2 to TRBJ2-5; TRBD1 might be the D (7 bases). CDR3 length: 15 amino acids. Germline loops: CDR1 SGHTA, CDR2 FQGNSA. Trimming shortened V by 5 bases and J by 1 base, and 14 bases separated the two germline ends. The DNA for the CDR3 is TGTGCCAGCAGCCCGGAGGGACAGTTCCAAGAGACCCAGTACTTC. This sequence encodes CASSPEGQFQETQYF.

In this sample, this clonotype turned up a few times. J is TRBJ2-7 and V is TRBV18, with 13 bases fitting TRBD2. V shed 5 bases, J shed 1 base, and the junction held 2 bases outside the gene matches. CDR1 is KGHSH and CDR2 is LQKENI in the germline V gene. The CDR3 runs to 15 residues. The CDR3 protein is CASSGLAGASYEQYF. The CDR3 DNA follows: TGTGCCAGCTCAGGACTAGCGGGAGCATCCTACGAGCAGTACTTC.

The V and J genes are TRBV9 and TRBJ1-2; 9 bases agree with TRBD1. The CDR3 has 15 residues. Germline-derived CDR1 and CDR2 are SGDLS and YYNGEE. V lost 0 bases to trimming and J lost 2 bases; unmatched junction nucleotides: 2. Here the CDR3 reads CASSVGQGGNYGYTF. In DNA form, the CDR3 reads TGTGCCAGCAGCGTAGGACAGGGGGGAAACTATGGCTACACCTTC.

The chain links TRBV20-1 to TRBJ2-5, with 7 nucleotides matching TRBD2. J gave up 11 bases and V 6 bases, and 18 bases lay outside the gene matches. Per germline, CDR1 DFQATT and CDR2 SNEGSKA (reference sequence). This CDR3 spans 14 amino acids. CDR3 in DNA: TGCAGTGCCGAAACCACTGGGGGGGTGAATGAGCAGTACTTC. Translated: CSAETTGGVNEQYF.

The V call is TRBV11-3, the J call TRBJ1-2; the D is unclear. CDR1 SGHNT and CDR2 YENEEA come from the germline V gene. The CDR3 spans 13 residues. V was pared by 5 bases and J by 2 bases, with 9 bases between. CDR3 amino acids: CASSPRLNYGYTF. In DNA, the CDR3 is TGTGCCAGCAGCCCCAGATTGAACTATGGCTACACCTTC.

This chain joins TRBV6-2 or TRBV6-3 and TRBJ1-5; possible D gene TRBD1, 5 bases. Germline CDR1 MNHEY, CDR2 SVGEGT. CDR3 length equals 13 residues. V was trimmed by 7 bases and J by 5 bases, leaving 12 bases between them. Here the CDR3 DNA reads TGTGCCAGCACCCCCGGGGCCTATCAGCCCCAGCATTTT. The encoded protein is CASTPGAYQPQHF.

This clonotype was seen a handful of times. The chain uses TRBV6-2 or TRBV6-3 and TRBJ2-4, with D perhaps matching TRBD2 (5 bases). Germline CDR1 is MNHEY and CDR2 is SVGEGT. CDR3 length equals 11 residues. With 5 bases removed from V and 13 bases from J, the gap between germline ends came to 12 bases. CDR3 loop: CASSQPWEQYF. The CDR3, as DNA: TGTGCCAGCAGTCAACCTTGGGAGCAGTACTTC.

V gene TRBV18 combines with J gene TRBJ2-3, with 7 bases lining up with TRBD2. This CDR3 region has 15 residues. J gave up 0 bases and V 8 bases, and 8 bases lay outside the gene matches. CDR1 is KGHSH and CDR2 is LQKENI in the germline V gene. Here the CDR3 DNA reads TGTGCCAGCAGCCCACTCGGGGGGAGCACAGATACGCAGTATTTT. The encoded protein is CASSPLGGSTDTQYF.

The V call is TRBV29-1, the J call TRBJ2-3, with D perhaps TRBD2 (10 bases). This CDR3 has 14 amino acids. V lost 4 bases and J 5 bases, leaving 16 bases between the germline ends. Germline CDR1 reads SQVTM; CDR2 reads ANQGSEA. CDR3 region: CSVASGGQGDTQYF. DNA of the CDR3: TGCAGCGTTGCTAGCGGGGGACAGGGAGATACGCAGTATTTT.

This rearrangement joins TRBV27 to TRBJ2-5; D unclear. The CDR3 runs 15 residues. The V gene's germline CDR1 is MNHEY and CDR2 SMNVEV (reference sequence). V was shortened by 2 bases and J by 11 bases, with 21 bases between the two germline ends. The CDR3 reads CASSLVPTQNNEQYF. CDR3 sequence (DNA): TGTGCCAGCAGTTTAGTTCCGACTCAAAACAATGAGCAGTACTTC.

The rearrangement joins TRBV29-1 to TRBJ1-1, with 7 bases lining up with TRBD1. CDR1 is SQVTM, CDR2 ANQGSEA, per germline. This CDR3 comprises 16 residues. Trimming removed 8 bases from V and 0 bases from J; junction bases left unmatched: 15. CDR3 nucleotides: TGCAGCTCTAGGGTAGGGGGCGGGATAATGAACACTGAAGCTTTCTTT. Amino acids: CSSRVGGGIMNTEAFF.

The table lists this clonotype with a count of one. This chain connects TRBV29-1 to TRBJ1-1; D remains unclear. CDR3 length: 14 amino acids. Germline CDR1 and CDR2: SQVTM and ANQGSEA. V lost 1 base, J lost 0 bases, and 9 bases lay in between. This CDR3 reads CSVEGLTMNTEAFF. CDR3 coding DNA: TGCAGCGTTGAAGGACTTACCATGAACACTGAAGCTTTCTTT.

The CDR3 DNA is TGTGCCACCAGTAAGACAGGCGAGTACCAAGAGACCCAGTACTTC. Encoded protein: CATSKTGEYQETQYF. The chain combines TRBV24-1 with TRBJ2-5; D is possibly TRBD1 (6 bases). The V end lost 6 bases, the J end lost 0 bases, and 13 bases lay between the germline ends. CDR1 KGHDR and CDR2 SFDVKD come from the germline V gene. This CDR3 comprises 15 residues.

Note on this clonotype: The junction departs from the called germline gene at one end, perhaps through a read error. The rearrangement joins TRBV7-2 to TRBJ2-3; 13 bases map to TRBD2. Germline assignment: CDR1 SGHTA and CDR2 FQGNSA. There are 15 residues in the CDR3. CDR3 in DNA: TGTGCCAGCAGCTCACTAGCGGGGGGGACAGATACGCGGTATTTT. Encoded protein: CASSSLAGGTDTRYF.